Below are 9 T cell receptor beta chains sequenced from a single sample in a study of cytomegalovirus exposure and HLA in healthy donors. It was with 60 Vbeta and 13 Jbeta primers that the PCR ran. Clones were read by immunoSEQ multiplex PCR, and TCRdb kept only the in-frame ones, dropping some. The sample lists 100,000 to 140,000 clones, around 78% occurring once. Sequences were obtained from PBMCs. The receptors shown here come from a young man in good health and CMV-seronegative.

In this sample, this clone turned up a few times. The J gene is TRBJ2-5, the V gene TRBV19; 9 bases align to TRBD1. The V gene end was trimmed by 4 bases and the J gene end by 4 bases; junction bases not matched to a gene: 10. Germline V gene data show CDR1 as LNHDA and CDR2 as SQIVND (reference sequence). CDR3 length: 16 amino acids. The CDR3 bases are TGTGCCAGTAGTAGCTGGGGACAGGGAATCAGAGAGACCCAGTACTTC. It codes for CASSSWGQGIRETQYF.

The J gene is TRBJ2-1, the V gene TRBV2; 12 bases match TRBD2. V trimming: 6 bases; J trimming: 7 bases; junction bases outside the gene matches: 7. The CDR3 loop spans 15 amino acids. CDR1 and CDR2 (germline): SNHLY, FYNNEI. DNA for the CDR3: TGTGCCAGCAGGGATCTAGCGGGAGGGCAGAATGAGCAGTTCTTC. The encoded protein is CASRDLAGGQNEQFF.

This chain joins TRBV11-1 and TRBJ2-7, with 7 bases matching TRBD1. This CDR3 comprises 12 residues. J was trimmed by 5 bases and V by 4 bases; bases with no gene match: 2. Germline CDR1 reads SGHAT; CDR2 reads FQDESV (reference sequence). The CDR3 reads CASSYDRDEQYF. CDR3 nucleotides: TGTGCCAGCAGCTACGACAGGGACGAGCAGTACTTC. The full variable domain, rest sourced from reference TRBV11-1 and TRBJ2-7, is EAEVAQSPRYKITEKSQAVAFWCDPISGHATLYWYRQILGQGPELLVQFQDESVVDDSQLPKDRFSAERLKGVDSTLKIQPAELGDSAMYLCASSYDRDEQYFGPGTRLTVT.

This clone was counted only a few times. This CDR3 is also generated by other DNA sequences in the sample. This chain links TRBV27 with TRBJ1-5; D might be TRBD1 (5 bases). CDR1 MNHEY and CDR2 SMNVEV come from the germline V gene (reference sequence). CDR3 length equals 14 residues. Trimming removed 2 bases at V and 5 bases at J, with 10 bases between. The CDR3 DNA sequence: TGTGCCAGCAGTTTAGCAGGGTTCGATCAGCCCCAGCATTTT. Translated: CASSLAGFDQPQHF.

The chain employs TRBV7-3 and TRBJ2-7, with TRBD1 matching 11 bases. The V gene's germline CDR1 is SGHTA and CDR2 FQGTGA. Trimming at V came to 5 bases and at J to 4 bases, leaving 4 bases not matched to a gene. The length of the CDR3 is 14 residues. CDR3 amino acids: CASSPGTGGYEQYF. CDR3 nucleotides: TGTGCCAGCAGCCCCGGGACAGGGGGATACGAGCAGTACTTC.

This chain uses TRBV20-1 with TRBJ2-3; D gene ambiguous. The V gene's germline CDR1 is DFQATT and CDR2 SNEGSKA (reference sequence). This CDR3 is built from 11 residues. V shed 6 bases and J shed 11 bases, with 15 bases lying between them. For the CDR3, the DNA is TGCAGTGCGATGCGGAGTTTTATGCAGTATTTT. Translation gives CSAMRSFMQYF.

The chain combines TRBV10-3 with TRBJ2-2; possibly TRBD1 for D (6 bases). The CDR3 runs 16 residues. Trimming removed 6 bases from V and 7 bases from J, with 21 bases in between. CDR1 and CDR2 (germline): ENHRY, SYGVKD. Here the CDR3 reads CAIRPGAAGDGGELFF. The CDR3, as DNA: TGTGCCATCAGGCCCGGGGCGGCAGGGGATGGCGGGGAGCTGTTTTTT.

This chain connects TRBV6-6 to TRBJ2-2; D uncertain. Germline CDR1 MNHNY, CDR2 SVGAGI (reference sequence). The CDR3 is 13 amino acids. With 0 bases removed from V and 5 bases from J, the gap between germline ends came to 4 bases. The DNA for the CDR3 is TGTGCCAGCAGTTACTCCCAGACCGGGGAGCTGTTTTTT. Translation: CASSYSQTGELFF.

In this sample, this clone turned up once. The CDR3 DNA sequence: TGTGCCAGCAGTGCAACCTCCACCGGGACAGGGCACACTGAAGCTTTCTTT. Translation: CASSATSTGTGHTEAFF. The J gene is TRBJ1-1, the V gene TRBV28, with 9 nucleotides matching TRBD1. The V and J ends lost 5 bases and 3 bases, in that order; junction bases with no gene match: 13. The V gene's germline CDR1 is MDHEN and CDR2 SYDVKM. The CDR3 sequence is 17 residues long.